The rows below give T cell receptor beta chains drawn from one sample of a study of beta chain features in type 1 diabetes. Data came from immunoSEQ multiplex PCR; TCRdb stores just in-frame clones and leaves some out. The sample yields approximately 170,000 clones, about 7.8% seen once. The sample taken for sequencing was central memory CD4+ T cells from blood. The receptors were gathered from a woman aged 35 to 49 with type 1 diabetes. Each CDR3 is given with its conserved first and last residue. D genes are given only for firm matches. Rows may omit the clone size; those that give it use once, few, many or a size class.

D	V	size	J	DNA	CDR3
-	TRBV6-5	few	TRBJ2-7	TGTGCCAGCAGTTACCTCTACGAGCAGTACTTC	CASSYLYEQYF
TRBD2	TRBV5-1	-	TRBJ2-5	TGCGCCAGCAGCCCCTCCGGGTTAGCGGGAGAAGGGGAGACCCAGTACTTC	CASSPSGLAGEGETQYF
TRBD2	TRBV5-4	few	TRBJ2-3	TGTGCCGCACAGCAGGGAGGGGGCACAGATACGCAGTATTTT	CAAQQGGGTDTQYF
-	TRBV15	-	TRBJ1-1	TGTGCCACCAGCAGGGACTATACCGGAACGAACACTGAAGCTTTCTTT	CATSRDYTGTNTEAFF
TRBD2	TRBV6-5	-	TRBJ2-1	TGTGCCAGCAGTCGACCGGGACTAGCAAATGAGCAGTTCTTC	CASSRPGLANEQFF
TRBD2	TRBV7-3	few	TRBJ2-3	TGTGCCAGCAGCTGGGACTACACAGATACGCAGTATTTT	CASSWDYTDTQYF
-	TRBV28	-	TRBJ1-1	TGTGCCAGCAGTTTTGGGGCAGTGAACACTGAAGCTTTCTTT	CASSFGAVNTEAFF
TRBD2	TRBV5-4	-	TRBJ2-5	TGTGCCAGCAGCGTAACTAGCGGGGGCATTCAAGAGACCCAGTACTTC	CASSVTSGGIQETQYF
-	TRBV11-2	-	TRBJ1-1	TGTGCCAGCGCTCAGGGCGGCACTGAAGCTTTCTTT	CASAQGGTEAFF
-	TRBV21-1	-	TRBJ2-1	TGTGCCAGCAGCAAAAAGCGGGAGCGCGGGGAGGGTGAGCAGTTCTTC	CASSKKRERGEGEQFF
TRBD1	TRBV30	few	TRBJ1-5	TGTGCCTGGGCGGGGACAGGGAACAATCAGCCCCAGCATTTT	CAWAGTGNNQPQHF
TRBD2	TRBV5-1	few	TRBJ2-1	TGCGCCAGCAGTCCTAGTTTGGCCGGACTAGCGGGAGAGGAGAATGAGCAGTTCTTC	CASSPSLAGLAGEENEQFF
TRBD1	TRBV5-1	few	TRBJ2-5	TGCGCCAGCAGCGGGGGACAGGCAGAAGAGACCCAGTACTTC	CASSGGQAEETQYF